This note documents a single T cell receptor beta chain sequence. This clonotype has a count of ten or more. No antigen is known for it. No base quality values were provided; no much bigger clone lies one nucleotide off. This record comes from a study of T cells in Graves' hyperthyroidism and ophthalmopathy (dated by TCRdb to between 2019 and 2020). About the investigation overall: Peripheral blood samples were taken at initial diagnosis, before any treatment was given. Prospective prediction of ophthalmopathy was tested in an independent validation cohort consisting of some 19 hyperthyroidism patients and approximately 16 patients who later progressed to ophthalmopathy. The paper reports TCR Vbeta CDR3 sequencing of approximately 140 peripheral blood samples: some 44 ophthalmopathy, under 85 hyperthyroidism and some 17 progressor patients. Following sampling, methimazole starting at 30 mg daily was given to hyperthyroidism patients, and high-dose intravenous methylprednisolone was given to ophthalmopathy patients. The study also compared thyroid tissue and blood T-cell repertoires from several Graves' hyperthyroidism patients. The approximately 100 discovery patients were randomly divided into training and test sets at a 7:3 ratio. To identify TCR V-J signatures that set the groups apart, the researchers used a discovery cohort of 100 patients, made up of 43 with Graves' ophthalmopathy and around 58 with stable Graves' hyperthyroidism.

The germline V gene supplies CDR1 SGHAT and CDR2 FQNNGV. V is pruned by 5 bases and J by 4 bases, leaving 1 base of the junction without a gene match. The CDR3 runs 15 amino acids, cysteine and phenylalanine included. The read is trimmed to its CDR3 DNA, 45 bases read in frame from base 1. A patient counted as having stable Graves' hyperthyroidism if no progression to ophthalmopathy occurred over 18 months of follow-up. The hyperthyroidism patients were between 18 and 65 years old and newly diagnosed, with a disease duration of less than 2 months. Exclusion was applied to patients with uncontrolled infections, other autoimmune diseases, pregnancy or lactation. Diagnoses were based on clinical symptoms, serum thyroxine and TRAb, thyroid ultrasound and orbital computed tomography. Ficoll-Paque density gradient centrifugation was used to isolate PBMCs from 8.5 to 10 ml of fresh peripheral blood. Trizol reagent was used to extract total RNA, and RNA quality was then checked on an Agilent 2100 Bioanalyzer.

Overall results and qualifications from the work: Blood samples also contained most of the expanded thyroid clonotypes (frequency above 0.001), which suggests that blood repertoires may reflect thyroid immune responses. Sample size was not statistically predetermined, and blinding of investigators to group allocation was not performed. In validation, the model predicted progression to ophthalmopathy with around 71% sensitivity and approximately 74% specificity, a median of roughly seven months before onset. In cross-validation, a model built on a 13 V-J signature told ophthalmopathy apart from stable hyperthyroidism with 87.88% sensitivity and about 81% specificity, and in testing the same model reached 80%/75%.

The TCR beta CDR3 regions were amplified from the RNA transcripts. For the first round of RT-PCR on the TCR CDR3, the HTBI primer set was used together with the Qiagen OneStep RT-PCR kit. The libraries were constructed in a second round of multiplex PCR and then size-selected and purified. Libraries were sequenced paired-end with 100 bp reads on an Illumina HiSeq2000. The original pipeline was this. SOAPnuke was used to process the raw data, with reads discarded if the reads contained adapters or uncalled bases, had a mean Phred below 15, or lacked an exact constant-primer or identifier match. COPE v1.2.5 was used to merge the high-quality paired reads, and each unique nucleotide sequence was defined as a clonotype. MiTCR v1.1 was used to align the clonotypes against IMGT TRBV, TRBD and TRBJ reference segments. The analysis included only V-J combinations with a frequency above 0.0001, which together covered roughly 99% of the repertoires. The TCS score was defined as the ratio of F50 (clonal expansion) to E x V (chaos), calculated using BLOSUM62-based TCRdist between CDR3 peptides within each V-J. Welch's t-statistics and random forest reduced approximately 520 V-J features to 13, which were used in a naive Bayes classifier (R e1071). The raw public reads went through TCRdb reprocessing: fastp at Q25, MiXCR clone calling, in-frame beta chains kept. Rows matching on CDR3 protein sequence are summarized as one entry with the most common DNA and genes. The authors' filters were not applied to this entry. This sample gives approximately 740,000 distinct CDR3 sequences in total; approximately 14% of them show up just once. The ten largest clones capture approximately 10% of the sample.

The sequenced sample was blood. This receptor was taken from a woman between 18 and 29 years old with Graves' hyperthyroidism. The chain is made from TRBV11-2 and TRBJ2-1; TRBD2 agrees with 14 junctional bases. The CDR3 sequence is CASSGLAGGYNEQFF. The DNA is as follows: TGTGCCAGCAGCGGACTAGCGGGAGGATACAATGAGCAGTTCTTC.